This T cell receptor (beta chain) comes out of a study of T cell clonality in common variable immunodeficiency. Study results and caveats: Reportedly, TCR beta sequences from common variable immunodeficiency showed fewer deletions and N-nucleotide insertions. CVID subjects shared fewer TCRbeta clones than healthy controls did.

Control and CVID samples contributed equal amounts of genomic DNA. Using immunoSEQ multiplex PCR, the repertoire was profiled, and TCRdb retains in-frame clones only, with some absent. This sample shows some 13,000 clones and no singletons; approximately 7% rests with the ten largest. Details on this clone: Its antigen is currently unknown.

Both groups were predominantly of Caucasian heritage. Each donor provided roughly 5 to 8 ml of heparinized whole blood. The TCR sequence derives from a human donor with common variable immunodeficiency. Sequencing was done on a sample of peripheral blood mononuclear cells.

The CDR3 protein is CASSSQWTQYF. CDR3 DNA (partial): TGTGCCAGTAGTTCCCAGTGGACC. V and J are TRBV19 and TRBJ2-5; D is undetermined. The read is 3 residues too short to cover the CDR3 end, so that end is filled in from the germline J gene. V lost 5 bases and J lost 7, with 8 bases in between. The length of the CDR3 is 11 residues. The germline V gene encodes CDR1 LNHDA and CDR2 SQIVND (reference sequence). The full variable domain, with the rest looked up from reference TRBV19 and TRBJ2-5, is DGGITQSPKYLFRKEGQNVTLSCEQNLNHDAMYWYRQDPGQGLRLIYYSQIVNDFQKGDIAEGYSVSREKKESFPLTVTSAQKNPTAFYLCASSSQWTQYFGPGTRLLVL.